This T cell receptor beta chain is from a study of T cell changes during pregnancy in multiple sclerosis. Per the germline V gene, CDR1 is SNHLY and CDR2 is FYNNEI. The CDR3 contains 15 residues. V gave up 1 base and J gave up 6 bases; unmatched junction bases: 3. Profiling relied on immunoSEQ multiplex PCR, and the TCRdb table lists in-frame clones only, not all of them. The sample has approximately 12,000 clones; roughly nine tenths are singletons. This rearrangement joins TRBV2 to TRBJ2-1; 10 positions match TRBD2. The receptor was derived from a female donor in good health, enrolled as a control in a pregnancy study. The sequenced sample was CD8+ T cells from peripheral blood mononuclear cells, obtained in the second trimester of pregnancy. CDR3 protein: CASSEGSGGANEQFF. In DNA form, the CDR3 reads TGTGCCAGCAGTGAAGGAAGCGGGGGGGCCAATGAGCAGTTCTTC.